The 23 T cell receptor beta chains in this list originate from one sample, sequenced in a study of read filtering for tumor transcriptome and immune sequencing. Molecular barcoded adaptors covering alpha/delta and beta/gamma chains were used on about 390 ng RNA. TCRdb processed the reads anew with MiXCR; each CDR3 protein has one entry. The repertoire has 49,000 or so distinct CDR3 sequences, less than 15% of them found once; the top ten carry about 15%. The specimen was a population of CD138-negative cells sorted from bone marrow. The receptors come from a donor older than 35 with multiple myeloma.

This clonotype was seen many times. This chain uses TRBV10-3 with TRBJ2-5; D is possibly TRBD1 (6 bases). The germline gives CDR1 ENHRY, CDR2 SYGVKD. The CDR3 length is 18 residues. Deletions cut 3 bases from V and 3 bases from J, with 23 bases between. The DNA for the CDR3 is TGTGCCATCAGTGACAGCATTAATACAGGGACGCAAAAAGAGACCCAGTACTTC. Encoded protein: CAISDSINTGTQKETQYF.

This clonotype was detected a few times. The gene calls are TRBV30 and TRBJ1-5, with 7 nucleotides matching TRBD1. CDR1 and CDR2 (germline): GTSNPN, SVGIG (reference sequence). V gave up 0 bases and J gave up 6 bases; unmatched junction bases: 11. There are 16 residues in the CDR3. The CDR3 reads CAWSVRGGQSFQPQHF. CDR3 nucleotide sequence: TGTGCCTGGAGTGTCCGAGGGGGACAGTCCTTTCAGCCCCAGCATTTT. Using reference TRBV30 and TRBJ1-5 for the parts outside the CDR3, the full variable domain is SQTIHQWPATLVQPVGSPLSLECTVEGTSNPNLYWYRQAAGRGLQLLFYSVGIGQISSEVPQNLSASRPQDRQFILSSKKLLLSDSGFYLCAWSVRGGQSFQPQHFGDGTRLSIL.

This clonotype came up many times. This rearrangement joins TRBV20-1 to TRBJ2-3, with 9 bases lining up with TRBD2. The CDR3 covers 15 residues. Germline V gene data show CDR1 as DFQATT and CDR2 as SNEGSKA (reference sequence). Trimming removed 3 bases from V and 2 bases from J; junction bases left unmatched: 6. The CDR3 coding sequence is TGCAGTGCTAGTCCTAGCGGGGCTTTCACAGATACGCAGTATTTT. Translation gives CSASPSGAFTDTQYF.

At least ten counts were recorded for this clonotype. The J gene is TRBJ2-1, the V gene TRBV29-1; no definite D call. CDR3 length equals 11 residues. V was shortened by 3 bases and J by 7 bases, with 7 bases between the two germline ends. Germline values: CDR1 SQVTM, CDR2 ANQGSEA. The CDR3 DNA is TGCAGCGTTGATATGGAGAATGAGCAGTTCTTC. Its translation: CSVDMENEQFF.

This clonotype showed up many times. The chain couples TRBV3-1 to TRBJ2-3, with 14 bases that match TRBD2. This CDR3 region has 18 residues. Losses at the gene ends were 3 bases for V and 1 base for J; bases not matched to a gene: 6. The V gene's germline CDR1 is LGHDT and CDR2 YNNKEL (reference sequence). CDR3 bases: TGTGCCAGCAGCCACCGAGGGACTAGCGGGAGAGGCACAGATACGCAGTATTTT. This encodes CASSHRGTSGRGTDTQYF.

This clonotype was seen at least ten times. The V gene is TRBV6-6, the J gene TRBJ1-5; no firm D call. With 2 bases removed from V and 9 bases from J, the gap between germline ends came to 11 bases. From germline, CDR1 is MNHNY and CDR2 SVGAGI (reference sequence). The CDR3 is 13 residues long. CDR3 loop: CASSYTDPTPQHF. For the CDR3, the DNA is TGTGCCAGCAGTTACACCGACCCGACGCCCCAGCATTTT.

This clonotype turned up a few times. This may arise from a read error, as a much more abundant clone is one base away. The V call is TRBV20-1, the J call TRBJ2-5, with D maybe TRBD2 (6 bases). This CDR3 is 16 amino acids long. Trimming cost V 0 bases and J 5 bases, with 19 bases left between them. Germline V gene lookup returns CDR1 DFQATT and CDR2 SNEGSKA (reference sequence). CDR3 protein: CSARDRAGGNRETQYF. CDR3 nucleotides: TGCAGTGCTAGAGATCGGGCAGGCGGGAATCGCGAGACCCAGTACTTC.

This clonotype has ten or more counts. The chain recombines TRBV7-3 with TRBJ2-1; 13 bases match TRBD2. The junction had 4 bases not matched to a gene; V was cut back by 4 bases and J by 7 bases. Germline CDR1 reads SGHTA; CDR2 reads FQGTGA. The CDR3 is 15 amino acids. The CDR3 DNA reads TGTGCCAGCAGCTCCGGACTAGCGGGAGCTAATGAGCAGTTCTTC. Encoded protein: CASSSGLAGANEQFF.

The table lists this clonotype with many counts. The chain has TRBV24-1 and TRBJ2-1, with TRBD2 identical over 7 bases. The CDR3 has 15 residues. The trim removed 4 bases at V and 6 bases at J, leaving 8 bases unmatched. Germline CDR1 and CDR2: KGHDR and SFDVKD. The CDR3 DNA follows: TGTGCCACCAGTGAACCGACTAGCAATTTCAATGAGCAGTTCTTC. Amino acids: CATSEPTSNFNEQFF.

This clonotype was seen repeatedly, ten times or more. V gene TRBV29-1 combines with J gene TRBJ2-5, with TRBD1 matching over 8 bases. The length of the CDR3 is 13 residues. Trimming removed 3 bases from V and 5 bases from J; junction bases left unmatched: 5. Germline V lookup: CDR1 SQVTM, CDR2 ANQGSEA. The chain's CDR3 is CSVDPQGAETQYF. DNA for the CDR3: TGCAGCGTTGATCCGCAGGGGGCGGAGACCCAGTACTTC.

This clonotype was detected ten times or more. The CDR3 protein is CASKDRGIDEQFF. In nucleotides, the CDR3 is TGTGCCAGCAAGGACAGGGGAATAGATGAGCAGTTCTTC. V and J are TRBV7-2 and TRBJ2-1; 9 bases agree with TRBD1. The CDR3 totals 13 residues. V lost 7 bases, J lost 8 bases, and 6 bases stayed unmatched. The germline V gene has CDR1 SGHTA and CDR2 FQGNSA.

Regarding this clonotype: A single base separates this from a much larger clone, so it may be a read error. The rearrangement uses TRBV5-5 and TRBJ2-3; D perhaps matches TRBD1 (5 bases). With 1 base removed from V and 2 bases from J, the gap between germline ends came to 11 bases. There are 15 residues in the CDR3. Germline V gene data show CDR1 as SGHKS and CDR2 as YYEKEE (reference sequence). CDR3 in DNA: TGTGCCAGCAGCTTGTACAGGTCGATCACAGATACGCAGTATTTT. It specifies CASSLYRSITDTQYF.

In this sample, this clonotype turned up many times. This chain uses TRBV2 with TRBJ1-1; TRBD1 aligns across 9 bases. With V trimmed by 7 bases and J by 1 base, 4 bases remained unmatched. The CDR3 is 14 amino acids. Germline V gene data show CDR1 as SNHLY and CDR2 as FYNNEI. The CDR3 DNA is TGTGCCAGCAAACAGGGGGCTCGGAACACTGAAGCTTTCTTT. Its translation: CASKQGARNTEAFF.

Points on this clonotype: This likely reflects a read error, since a far larger clone is one base away. The chain recombines TRBV4-1 with TRBJ2-7; no reliable D call. V dropped 3 bases and J dropped 7 bases, with 10 bases sitting between them. CDR1 is MGHRA, CDR2 YSYEKL, per germline. This CDR3 contains 12 residues. CDR3 nucleotide sequence: TGCGCCAGCAGCCAGGTTTACAATGAGCAGTACTTC. Translation: CASSQVYNEQYF.

This clonotype was counted many times. The gene calls are TRBV10-2 and TRBJ1-2, with TRBD1 matching over 7 bases. Germline trimming cut 0 bases from V and 4 bases from J; bases unmatched to any gene: 8. CDR1 WSHSY and CDR2 SAAADI come from the germline V gene. The CDR3 is made up of 16 amino acids. As DNA, the CDR3 is TGCGCCAGCAGTGAGTCGAGAACAGGGGAGACCTATGGCTACACCTTC. The encoded protein is CASSESRTGETYGYTF.

This clonotype turned up a few times. No conserved phenylalanine or tryptophan is present at the end of the CDR3, so a read error is the likely explanation. The chain uses TRBV14 and TRBJ1-2; D is ambiguous. Trimming cost V 4 bases and J 4 bases, with 7 bases left between them. This CDR3 region has 12 residues. From germline, CDR1 is SGHDN and CDR2 FVKESK. The DNA for the CDR3 is TGTGCCAGCAGCCCCTCCGCCTATGGCTACACCCTC. Translating gives CASSPSAYGYTL.

Points on this clonotype: A much larger clone sits a single nucleotide away, making a read error possible. The V gene is TRBV7-3, the J gene TRBJ2-2; D is undetermined. The CDR3 sequence is 13 residues long. Looked up from germline, CDR1 is SGHTA and CDR2 is FQGTGA. The CDR3 spells CDSSLISTGELFF. The CDR3 DNA sequence: TGTGACAGCAGCTTAATTTCGACCGGGGAGCTGTTTTTT.

In its sample, this clonotype was seen many times. The V and J genes are TRBV4-1 and TRBJ1-5; D unresolved. Per germline, CDR1 MGHRA and CDR2 YSYEKL. V was shortened by 0 bases and J by 3 bases, with 9 bases between the two germline ends. This CDR3 has 15 amino acids. The CDR3 DNA follows: TGCGCCAGCAGCCAAGATATGGGGTCCAATCAGCCCCAGCATTTT. Protein product: CASSQDMGSNQPQHF.

This clonotype is classed as medium-sized. The gene calls are TRBV11-2 and TRBJ2-1; 12 positions agree with TRBD2. This CDR3 is built from 15 residues. Per germline, CDR1 SGHAT and CDR2 FQNNGV. V lost 3 bases to trimming and J lost 8 bases; unmatched junction nucleotides: 5. CDR3 sequence: CASSFGTSGRYEQFF. Written as DNA, the CDR3 is TGTGCCAGCAGCTTCGGAACTAGCGGGAGGTATGAGCAGTTCTTC.

This clonotype was detected ten times or more. This may be a read error, as it is one base from a much larger clone. V is TRBV20-1 and J is TRBJ2-1, with TRBD2 identical over 8 bases. Losses at the gene ends were 5 bases for V and 6 bases for J; bases not matched to a gene: 12. The CDR3 totals 15 residues. Germline values: CDR1 DFQATT, CDR2 SNEGSKA (reference sequence). The CDR3 nucleotides are TGCAGTGCTCTCCCTCCAGCGGGAGATCTCAATGAGCAGTTCTTC. Protein sequence: CSALPPAGDLNEQFF.

This clonotype was seen ten or more times. The chain uses TRBV29-1 and TRBJ2-3; TRBD2 aligns across 8 bases. The V gene's germline CDR1 is SQVTM and CDR2 ANQGSEA. The CDR3 is made up of 14 amino acids. V shed 6 bases, J shed 6 bases, and the junction held 11 bases outside the gene matches. Written as DNA, the CDR3 is TGCAGCGTCGGGACGGGAGGGCCTGGGGATACGCAGTATTTT. It translates to CSVGTGGPGDTQYF.

This clonotype was found many times. The chain couples TRBV20-1 to TRBJ2-5, with D possibly matching TRBD2 (7 bases). The V gene lost 6 bases and the J gene lost 3 bases, with 14 bases spanning the gap. CDR1 is DFQATT, CDR2 SNEGSKA, per germline (reference sequence). This CDR3 is 13 amino acids long. The chain's CDR3 is CSARGAGKETQYF. The CDR3 region has the DNA TGCAGTGCCCGGGGGGCCGGGAAAGAGACCCAGTACTTC.

This clonotype showed up many times. This chain joins TRBV30 and TRBJ2-5; 11 bases are shared with TRBD2. Germline V gives CDR1 GTSNPN, CDR2 SVGIG (reference sequence). There are 20 residues in the CDR3. V shed 0 bases and J 3 bases; nucleotides not matched to a gene: 18. DNA for the CDR3: TGTGCCTGGAGTGTACCCCCCGGACTAGCGGGTGTTGTTGGAAAAGAGACCCAGTACTTC. This encodes CAWSVPPGLAGVVGKETQYF.